Given below is one TCR beta chain in context. This record comes from a study of T cell responses to AZD1222 COVID-19 vaccine. Trimming removed 4 bases from V and 6 bases from J, with 12 bases in between. From germline, CDR1 is SGHDN and CDR2 FVKESK. The CDR3 sequence is 13 residues long. Only in-frame clones appear in the TCRdb table, and some are missing; sequencing was by immunoSEQ multiplex PCR. The profile covers about 130,000 clones, with 70% to 90% appearing a single time and around 4% taken by the ten largest. This receptor was obtained from an adult in good health. The sample consisted of peripheral blood, taken on day 0 of AZD1222 vaccination. The chain employs TRBV14 and TRBJ1-2, with no clear D. The CDR3 loop reads CASSPNIAHGYTF. The CDR3 DNA is TGTGCCAGCAGCCCGAATATTGCGCATGGCTACACCTTC.